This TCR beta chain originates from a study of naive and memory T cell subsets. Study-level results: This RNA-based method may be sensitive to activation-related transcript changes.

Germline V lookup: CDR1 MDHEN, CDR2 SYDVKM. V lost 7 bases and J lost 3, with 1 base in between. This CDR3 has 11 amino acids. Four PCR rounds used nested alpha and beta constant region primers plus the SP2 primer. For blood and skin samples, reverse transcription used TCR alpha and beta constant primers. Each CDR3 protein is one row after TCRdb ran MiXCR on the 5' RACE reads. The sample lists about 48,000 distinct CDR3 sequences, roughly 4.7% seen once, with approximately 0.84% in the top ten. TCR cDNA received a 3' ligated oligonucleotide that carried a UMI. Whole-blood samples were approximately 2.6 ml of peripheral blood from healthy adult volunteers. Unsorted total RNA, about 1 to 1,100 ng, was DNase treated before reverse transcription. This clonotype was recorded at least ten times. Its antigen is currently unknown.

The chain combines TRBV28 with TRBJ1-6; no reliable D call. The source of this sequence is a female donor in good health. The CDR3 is CASNYNSPLHF. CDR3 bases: TGTGCCAGCAACTATAATTCACCCCTCCACTTT.